Shown below are 14 T cell receptor beta chains from a single sample sequenced in a study of blood T cell repertoires in COVID-19. Sequencing was performed with immunoSEQ multiplex PCR; in TCRdb, only in-frame clones are kept and a portion is missing. The profile shows over 350,000 clones, 88% of them singletons. The sequenced sample consisted of PBMCs or T cells enriched from blood (not recorded which). Every receptor here comes from a young woman who had recovered from COVID-19.

In the case of this clone: This sample includes further DNA sequences coding for the same CDR3. The J gene is TRBJ1-1, the V gene TRBV19; TRBD1 matches 9 bases. The germline V gene encodes CDR1 LNHDA and CDR2 SQIVND (reference sequence). J lost 5 bases, V lost 2 bases, and 3 bases had no gene match. CDR3 size: 14 residues. CDR3 bases: TGTGCCAGTAGTATAAGACAGGGGGGTACTGAAGCTTTCTTT. It is translated as CASSIRQGGTEAFF.

In this sample, this clone turned up once. The rearrangement uses TRBV6-5 and TRBJ1-6; no clear D gene. Per germline, CDR1 MNHEY and CDR2 SVGAGI. Trimming took off 2 bases at V and 4 bases at J, with 6 bases between the two ends. This CDR3 contains 14 residues. The CDR3, as DNA: TGTGCCAGCAGTTACGAGAAATATAATTCACCCCTCCACTTT. Its protein product is CASSYEKYNSPLHF.

J is TRBJ2-3 and V is TRBV11-2; 13 bases fit TRBD2. Trimming took 0 bases from V and 6 from J; bases not matched to a gene: 6. Germline CDR1 and CDR2: SGHAT and FQNNGV. The CDR3 runs 17 residues. Here the CDR3 reads CASSLDGTSGVADTQYF. The CDR3 nucleotides are TGTGCCAGCAGCTTAGATGGGACTAGCGGGGTGGCGGATACGCAGTATTTT.

This clone was recorded only once. The J gene is TRBJ1-2, the V gene TRBV5-1; weak D call: TRBD1 (5 bases). Germline CDR1 and CDR2: SGHRS and YFSETQ. This CDR3 contains 13 residues. V dropped 4 bases and J dropped 0 bases, with 7 bases sitting between them. The DNA for the CDR3 is TGCGCCAGCAGCATGACAGCTAACTATGGCTACACCTTC. Its protein product is CASSMTANYGYTF.

This chain joins TRBV7-9 and TRBJ2-2; possibly TRBD1 for D (5 bases). The germline V gene has CDR1 SEHNR and CDR2 FQNEAQ (reference sequence). CDR3 size: 16 residues. V was pared by 1 base and J by 2 bases, with 11 bases between. CDR3 amino acids: CASSLDDRQNTGELFF. DNA for the CDR3: TGTGCCAGCAGCTTAGATGACAGACAAAACACCGGGGAGCTGTTTTTT.

V usage is TRBV4-3 and J usage is TRBJ2-3, with D hard to call. The CDR3 consists of 16 residues. Trimming removed 1 base from V and 0 bases from J, with 11 bases in between. Germline V gene data show CDR1 as LGHNA and CDR2 as YSLEER. The CDR3 protein is CASSQASGVSTDTQYF. The CDR3 DNA sequence: TGCGCCAGCAGCCAAGCTAGTGGAGTCAGCACAGATACGCAGTATTTT.

Of note for this clone: At one end the junction does not follow the germline gene, possibly because of a read error. The chain links TRBV7-2 to TRBJ1-2; D unresolved. Germline V gene lookup returns CDR1 SGHTA and CDR2 FQGNSA. CDR3 length: 13 amino acids. The CDR3 region is CASSSLQSRQTHF. The CDR3 nucleotides read TGTGCCAGCAGCTCCTTACAGAGCCGCCAGACCCACTTC.

V and J are TRBV30 and TRBJ2-7; no clear D gene. The germline V gene has CDR1 GTSNPN and CDR2 SVGIG (reference sequence). The CDR3 runs to 13 residues. V lost 1 base and J 2 bases, leaving 9 bases between the germline ends. The CDR3 sequence: CAWSGVRAYEQYF. In nucleotides, the CDR3 is TGTGCCTGGAGTGGAGTGAGAGCCTACGAGCAGTACTTC. Full variable domain (remainder filled in from reference TRBV30 and TRBJ2-7): SQTIHQWPATLVQPVGSPLSLECTVEGTSNPNLYWYRQAAGRGLQLLFYSVGIGQISSEVPQNLSASRPQDRQFILSSKKLLLSDSGFYLCAWSGVRAYEQYFGPGTRLTVT.

This clone has just a few counts. V usage is TRBV3-1 (or the pseudogene TRBV3-2) and J usage is TRBJ1-1; D call uncertain. Germline V CDR1 and CDR2: LGHDT, YNNKEL (reference sequence). This CDR3 is 11 amino acids long. V was shortened by 4 bases and J by 7 bases, with 7 bases between the two germline ends. The CDR3 DNA reads as TGTGCCAGCAGCCTCGTCGGTGAAGCTTTCTTT. Its translation is CASSLVGEAFF.

The chain links TRBV6-4 to TRBJ1-1; possible D gene TRBD1, 6 bases. CDR3 length equals 15 residues. With 6 bases removed from V and 4 bases from J, the gap between germline ends came to 18 bases. Germline loops: CDR1 MRHNA, CDR2 SNTAGT. In DNA, the CDR3 is TGTGCCAGCAGGCCGTGGCAGGGGACCGCCACTGAAGCTTTCTTT. It translates to CASRPWQGTATEAFF.

This clone came up a few times. The chain has TRBV5-1 and TRBJ2-7, with D possibly being TRBD1 (6 bases). Germline V gene sequence: CDR1 SGHRS, CDR2 YFSETQ. The CDR3 contains 15 residues. The ends were cut back, 4 bases at V and 0 bases at J, with 14 bases in the middle. For the CDR3, the DNA is TGCGCCAGCAGCGAATCGGACAGCCACTCCTACGAGCAGTACTTC. It specifies CASSESDSHSYEQYF.

This chain connects TRBV19 to TRBJ2-2; TRBD1 agrees at 8 bases. The trim removed 5 bases at V and 7 bases at J, leaving 6 bases unmatched. Germline V CDR1 and CDR2: LNHDA, SQIVND (reference sequence). The CDR3 extends over 14 amino acids. The CDR3 sequence: CASSFGQGVGELFF. In DNA form, the CDR3 reads TGTGCCAGTAGTTTCGGACAGGGCGTCGGGGAGCTGTTTTTT. Together with reference TRBV19 and TRBJ2-2, the CDR3 gives the full variable domain: DGGITQSPKYLFRKEGQNVTLSCEQNLNHDAMYWYRQDPGQGLRLIYYSQIVNDFQKGDIAEGYSVSREKKESFPLTVTSAQKNPTAFYLCASSFGQGVGELFFGEGSRLTVL.

The chain is built from TRBV23-1 and TRBJ1-2; TRBD1 is a possible D gene (6 bases). TRBV23-1 is labeled an ORF, and its function is uncertain. The germline V and J ends were trimmed by 1 base and 2 bases, with 14 bases remaining between them. The CDR3 has 16 residues. CDR3 bases: TGCGCCAGCAGTCAATTTATGCCAGGGGACAACTATGGCTACACCTTC. Amino acids: CASSQFMPGDNYGYTF.

This chain uses TRBV11-2 with TRBJ1-6; D remains unclear. The germline V gene encodes CDR1 SGHAT and CDR2 FQNNGV. The CDR3 runs to 12 residues. V lost 5 bases and J 8 bases, leaving 7 bases between the germline ends. The CDR3 nucleotides read TGTGCCAGCAGCCACCACTATTCACCCCTCCACTTT. Amino acid sequence: CASSHHYSPLHF. Full variable domain (outside the CDR3, taken from reference TRBV11-2 and TRBJ1-6): EAGVAQSPRYKIIEKRQSVAFWCNPISGHATLYWYQQILGQGPKLLIQFQNNGVVDDSQLPKDRFSAERLKGVDSTLKIQPAKLEDSAVYLCASSHHYSPLHFGNGTRLTVT.